A single TCR beta chain is shown here with its context. Germline values: CDR1 LGHDT, CDR2 YNNKEL (reference sequence). The CDR3 loop spans 13 amino acids. Unmatched junction bases numbered 5, after V lost 1 base and J lost 11 bases. As processed by the authors: How many nucleated cells were present was estimated from reference gene primer amplification. Sequencing was performed with immunoSEQ multiplex PCR; in TCRdb, only in-frame clones are kept and a portion is missing. The DNA gave D and trimming, while V, J and clone size come from that table. The data contain 120,000 to 150,000 clones, roughly 81% of them seen just once; the ten biggest clones take up 7% to 9%. The data are from a study of blood T cell repertoires in COVID-19. Across the study: Collection of acute and convalescent COVID-19 samples took place in the United States, Italy and Spain. In each case, the material was cDNA or gDNA derived from T cells, B-cell-depleted T cells, or PBMCs.

The chain combines TRBV3-1 (or the pseudogene TRBV3-2) with TRBJ1-3, with 7 bases fitting TRBD1. The source of this sequence is a human donor with acute or convalescent COVID-19. The donor label of this sample is uncertain. Sequenced input: peripheral blood. CDR3: CASSQGQGFAIYF. The CDR3 region has the DNA TGTGCCAGCAGCCAAGGACAGGGCTTCGCCATATATTTT.